Each of the 5 T cell receptor beta chains below was sequenced from the same sample in a study of CD8 T cells in Susac syndrome. Random-hexamer reverse transcription was applied to about 0.45 to 1 ug RNA. In TCRdb, the immunoSEQ multiplex PCR reads were re-called with MiXCR into one record per CDR3 protein. The sample shows 130,000 or so distinct CDR3 sequences, under 96% of them seen only once. The sample taken for sequencing was CD4+ T cells from PBMCs. All receptors come from a human donor with Susac syndrome.

This rearrangement joins TRBV29-1 to TRBJ2-7; D ambiguous. CDR3 length equals 13 residues. Looked up from germline, CDR1 is SQVTM and CDR2 is ANQGSEA. V was pared by 6 bases and J by 0 bases, with 12 bases between. CDR3 loop: CSVRGTTSYEQYF. The DNA of the CDR3 is TGCAGCGTCCGAGGTACTACCTCCTACGAGCAGTACTTC.

This chain joins TRBV29-1 and TRBJ1-2; D is uncertain. The CDR3 runs 13 residues. CDR1 is SQVTM and CDR2 is ANQGSEA in the germline V gene. V was shortened by 1 base and J by 4 bases, with 10 bases between the two germline ends. CDR3 nucleotide sequence: TGCAGCGTTGAAGGCCAGAGACGCTATGGCTACACCTTC. It translates to CSVEGQRRYGYTF. Full variable domain (remainder filled in from reference TRBV29-1 and TRBJ1-2): SAVISQKPSRDICQRGTSLTIQCQVDSQVTMMFWYRQQPGQSLTLIATANQGSEATYESGFVIDKFPISRPNLTFSTLTVSNMSPEDSSIYLCSVEGQRRYGYTFGSGTRLTVV.

The V call is TRBV6-2 or TRBV6-3, the J call TRBJ1-5; 7 bases agree with TRBD1. CDR1 MNHEY and CDR2 SVGEGT come from the germline V gene. The CDR3 is made up of 14 amino acids. The V and J ends lost 7 bases and 7 bases, in that order; junction bases with no gene match: 10. The CDR3 bases are TGTGCCAGCACCCTGAACAGGGGAGAACAGCCCCAGCATTTT. This codes for CASTLNRGEQPQHF.

This chain joins TRBV15 and TRBJ2-1, with TRBD2 matching over 7 bases. J lost 6 bases, V lost 2 bases, and 7 bases had no gene match. From germline, CDR1 is LNHNV and CDR2 YYDKDF (reference sequence). This CDR3 spans 15 amino acids. This CDR3 is CATSRSGIGVNEQFF. CDR3 bases: TGTGCCACCAGCAGAAGCGGGATTGGTGTCAATGAGCAGTTCTTC.

The gene calls are TRBV20-1 and TRBJ1-1, with D perhaps TRBD1 (6 bases). Germline V lookup: CDR1 DFQATT, CDR2 SNEGSKA (reference sequence). The CDR3 runs 17 residues. Trimming cost V 1 base and J 3 bases, with 21 bases left between them. The CDR3 here is CSARGLGHNKGDTEAFF. In DNA form, the CDR3 reads TGCAGTGCTAGAGGTTTAGGACACAATAAGGGGGACACTGAAGCTTTCTTT.